The clone carrying this TCR beta chain came up a few times. This specimen belongs to a study of T cells in Graves' hyperthyroidism and ophthalmopathy. Fresh peripheral blood, 8 to 10 ml, was the source of the PBMCs. Germline values: CDR1 PRHDT, CDR2 FYEKMQ (reference sequence). The CDR3 sequence is 17 residues long. The V end was cut by 1 base, the J end by 2 bases, with 16 bases between. Researchers took RNA transcripts and amplified the TCR beta CDR3 regions from them. The TCR CDR3 first-round RT-PCR relied on the HTBI primer set. TCRdb analysed the multiplex PCR reads with MiXCR anew, one entry per CDR3 protein. The table has hundreds of thousands of distinct CDR3 sequences, about 14% seen once.

The chain has TRBV13 and TRBJ2-3; D is possibly TRBD2 (6 bases). This TCR derives from a woman aged 45-59 years with Graves' ophthalmopathy. The sample consisted of blood. The CDR3 DNA sequence: TGTGCCAGCAGCTTAGCGGGCGGGAAGGGTTCCACAGATACGCAGTATTTT. Protein product: CASSLAGGKGSTDTQYF.